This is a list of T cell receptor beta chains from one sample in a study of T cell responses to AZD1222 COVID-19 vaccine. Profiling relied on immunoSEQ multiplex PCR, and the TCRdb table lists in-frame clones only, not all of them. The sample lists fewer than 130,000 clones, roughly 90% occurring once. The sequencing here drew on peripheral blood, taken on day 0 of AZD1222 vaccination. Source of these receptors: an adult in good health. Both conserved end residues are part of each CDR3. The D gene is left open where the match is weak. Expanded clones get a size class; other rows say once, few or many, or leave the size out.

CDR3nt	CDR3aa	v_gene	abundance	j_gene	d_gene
TGTGCCAGCAGCACTACACCACCTGGGGATAGCAATCAGCCCCAGCATTTT	CASSTTPPGDSNQPQHF	TRBV27	NA	TRBJ1-5	NA
TGCGCCAGCAGGGGACAGAGTGGGGCCACTGAAGCTTTCTTT	CASRGQSGATEAFF	TRBV4-1	NA	TRBJ1-1	TRBD1
TGTGCCTGGGTGGGAAATGGGGGTGAGCAGTTCTTC	CAWVGNGGEQFF	TRBV30	NA	TRBJ2-1	NA
TGTGCCAGCAGTCCTCAGATTGGAAGCTATGGCTACACCTTC	CASSPQIGSYGYTF	TRBV6-4	few	TRBJ1-2	NA
TGTGCCAGCAGTACCCCCCACGGGGGGGTTAACTATGGCTACACCTTC	CASSTPHGGVNYGYTF	TRBV27	NA	TRBJ1-2	NA
TGTGCCAGCAGTGGGACGTCTAGCGGGTACGAGCAGTACTTC	CASSGTSSGYEQYF	TRBV2	NA	TRBJ2-7	TRBD2
TGTGCCAGCAGTTACCCACCGAGTGAAGCTTTCTTT	CASSYPPSEAFF	TRBV6-5	once	TRBJ1-1	NA
TGTGCCAGCAGTGGGGTGGGAGATACGCAGTATTTT	CASSGVGDTQYF	TRBV25-1	NA	TRBJ2-3	NA
TGTGCCAGCAGCCAACAAGTTGAAGCTTTCTTT	CASSQQVEAFF	TRBV6-5	NA	TRBJ1-1	NA
TGTGCCAGCAGCCCCAATCCTGGGGATACGCAGTATTTT	CASSPNPGDTQYF	TRBV3-1/TRBV3-2	NA	TRBJ2-3	NA
TGTGCCAGCAGCCAAAGGCAGGGTATTACCTACGAGCAGTACTTC	CASSQRQGITYEQYF	TRBV16	NA	TRBJ2-7	NA
TGTGCCAGCAGCTCTGGACAGGTAAAGGGGAAAAGAATGAACACTGAAGCTTTCTTT	CASSSGQVKGKRMNTEAFF	TRBV7-9	NA	TRBJ1-1	TRBD1
TGTGCCAGCAGCCCGGGACATCTCACTGAAGCTTTCTTT	CASSPGHLTEAFF	TRBV5-4	NA	TRBJ1-1	NA
TGTGCCAGCAGCTTCCCGACAGCTAACTATGGCTACACCTTC	CASSFPTANYGYTF	TRBV11-2	NA	TRBJ1-2	NA
TGTGCCAGCAGCCCTGGGACACTTTCAGGGGAGCTGTTTTTT	CASSPGTLSGELFF	TRBV5-4	NA	TRBJ2-2	NA
TGTGCCAGCAGCACCTACCAGTCCGAGGCCAACAAAGCTTTCTTT	CASSTYQSEANKAFF	TRBV3-1/TRBV3-2	NA	TRBJ1-1	NA
TGCGCCAGCAGCCAGTCGGACAGGGTGGATGGCTACACCTTC	CASSQSDRVDGYTF	TRBV5-1	NA	TRBJ1-2	TRBD1
TGTGCCAGTAGTTTTAACAGGGGCACAGATACGCAGTATTTT	CASSFNRGTDTQYF	TRBV19	NA	TRBJ2-3	NA
TGTGCCAGCAGTTTGGGCGCAGCGAACACTGAAGCTTTCTTT	CASSLGAANTEAFF	TRBV27	NA	TRBJ1-1	NA
TGTGCCACCAGTGATTTTGTAGGGGAGCTGTTTTTT	CATSDFVGELFF	TRBV24-1	NA	TRBJ2-2	NA
TGTGCTCGGAGACTCGGGGGGACTGAAGCTTTCTTT	CARRLGGTEAFF	TRBV30	NA	TRBJ1-1	NA
TGTGCCAGCTCACCACCGCCGCGGGGGGAGACCCAGTACTTC	CASSPPPRGETQYF	TRBV18	NA	TRBJ2-5	TRBD2
TGTGCCAGCAGTTCCCGGCTGACAGGGGGCAGGGATACGCAGTATTTT	CASSSRLTGGRDTQYF	TRBV6-5	NA	TRBJ2-3	TRBD1
TGTGCCAGCAGCTTAAGTGGCAGCCAGAACACTGAAGCTTTCTTT	CASSLSGSQNTEAFF	TRBV7-8	NA	TRBJ1-1	NA
TGTGCCTGGAGTGAAGTTACGACTGAAGCTTTCTTT	CAWSEVTTEAFF	TRBV30	NA	TRBJ1-1	NA
TGCAGTGCTAGAGGGGGCACTGAAGCTTTCTTT	CSARGGTEAFF	TRBV20-1	NA	TRBJ1-1	NA
TGTGCCAGCAGTTTACCGGGACAGGGGAGAGTAGGTACGCAGTATTTT	CASSLPGQGRVGTQYF	TRBV28	NA	TRBJ2-3	TRBD1
TGTGCCAGCAGTTACGGGTCGGGCTCTGGAAACACCATATATTTT	CASSYGSGSGNTIYF	TRBV6-5	NA	TRBJ1-3	NA
TGTGCCTGGACCTCCGGGACTAGCACAGATACGCAGTATTTT	CAWTSGTSTDTQYF	TRBV30	NA	TRBJ2-3	NA
TGTGCCAGCAGTGACAATCAGGGCTATGAAAAACTGTTTTTT	CASSDNQGYEKLFF	TRBV6-1	NA	TRBJ1-4	NA
TGTGCCAGCAGCTTTTCCCCCGGAGGGCATTCGGGCACTGAAGCTTTCTTT	CASSFSPGGHSGTEAFF	TRBV7-6	NA	TRBJ1-1	NA
TGCGCCAGCGGCCCTATCGTTTACACAGCCCCAACTTCGGGAACCTACAATGAGCAGTTCTTC	CASGPIVYTAPTSGTYNEQFF	TRBV23-1	NA	TRBJ2-1	NA
TGCGCCAGCAGGGTAAGTGGGAACACTGAAGCTTTCTTT	CASRVSGNTEAFF	TRBV5-1	NA	TRBJ1-1	NA
TGTGCCAGCAGCGGACAGGGTACCTTTAATGAAAAACTGTTTTTT	CASSGQGTFNEKLFF	TRBV13	NA	TRBJ1-4	TRBD1
TGTGCCAGCAGCCAATCCGGACAGGGCCCAGGGGAAAAACTGTTTTTT	CASSQSGQGPGEKLFF	TRBV16	NA	TRBJ1-4	TRBD1
TGTGCCAGCAGCCAAGAACAAAGGACAGGCTATAATTCACCCCTCCACTTT	CASSQEQRTGYNSPLHF	TRBV4-2	NA	TRBJ1-6	TRBD1
TGTGCCAGCAGCCATAGAGCGACGGGGGGGCTTAATGAGCAGTTCTTC	CASSHRATGGLNEQFF	TRBV3-1/TRBV3-2	NA	TRBJ2-1	TRBD2
TGTGCCACGGAGGATCGCCCCATGAACACTGAAGCTTTCTTT	CATEDRPMNTEAFF	TRBV10-3	NA	TRBJ1-1	NA
TGCGCCAGCAGCTTGGATCCCTCTGGAAACACCATATATTTT	CASSLDPSGNTIYF	TRBV5-1	NA	TRBJ1-3	NA
TGTGCCAGTAGATTTATGGTCGGAGACGGGGGAGGCTACACCTTC	CASRFMVGDGGGYTF	TRBV19	NA	TRBJ1-2	NA
TGTGCCACCAGTGATTTGCCCGGGGAGCTGTTTTTT	CATSDLPGELFF	TRBV24-1	few	TRBJ2-2	NA
TGTGCCAGCAGCGCAGACAGGGATAACAATCAGCCCCAGCATTTT	CASSADRDNNQPQHF	TRBV5-5	NA	TRBJ1-5	TRBD1
TGCGCCAGCAGCTCCTATCGTGGGGAGACGATGGGGTCCTACGAGCAGTACTTC	CASSSYRGETMGSYEQYF	TRBV5-1	NA	TRBJ2-7	NA